The 17 T cell receptor beta chains below were found in one sample sequenced in a study of PD-L1 blockade in urothelial cancer. Time point: pretreatment peripheral blood. Generated by immunoSEQ multiplex PCR, the TCRdb table keeps only in-frame clones and is missing some. The sample contains roughly 51,000 clones, 86% of which appear only once. This specimen consisted of PBMCs, obtained around atezolizumab (anti-PD-L1) treatment. All receptors come from a man aged 60 to 75 with urothelial cancer.

As to this clone: Other DNA sequences from this sample encode an identical CDR3 as well. The genes are TRBV19 and TRBJ1-1; TRBD1 is a possible D gene (5 bases). This CDR3 spans 14 amino acids. Germline V lookup: CDR1 LNHDA, CDR2 SQIVND (reference sequence). V was pared by 3 bases and J by 1 base, with 9 bases between. CDR3 sequence: CASSIGGANTEAFF. CDR3 nucleotide sequence: TGTGCCAGTAGTATCGGAGGGGCGAACACTGAAGCTTTCTTT.

This chain joins TRBV5-1 and TRBJ2-2, with 9 bases aligning to TRBD1. The CDR3 spans 15 residues. J gave up 1 base and V 9 bases, and 7 bases lay outside the gene matches. Germline V gene lookup returns CDR1 SGHRS and CDR2 YFSETQ. The CDR3 DNA sequence: TGCGCCACCGAGATGGGACAGGGGAACACCGGGGAGCTGTTTTTT. It is translated as CATEMGQGNTGELFF.

Worth noting for this clone: A junction boundary mismatches the germline segment, possibly from a read error. The chain is built from TRBV2 and TRBJ2-6; D possibly corresponds to TRBD1 (7 bases). This CDR3 has 16 residues. Per germline, CDR1 SNHLY and CDR2 FYNNEI. CDR3 sequence (DNA): TGTGCCAGCGCCTCAGGGGGGAGTTCTGGGGCCGACGTCCTGACTTTC. This gives the protein CASASGGSSGADVLTF.

The rearrangement uses TRBV9 and TRBJ2-7; 7 bases match TRBD2. The germline V gene has CDR1 SGDLS and CDR2 YYNGEE. CDR3 size: 15 residues. V gave up 0 bases and J gave up 2 bases; unmatched junction bases: 5. The CDR3 coding sequence is TGTGCCAGCAGCGTAGATGCTAGCGGTCCCTACGAGCAGTACTTC. This encodes CASSVDASGPYEQYF.

The chain is built from TRBV30 and TRBJ1-2, with D perhaps TRBD1 (5 bases). Trimming cost V 0 bases and J 4 bases, with 12 bases left between them. The CDR3 runs 14 residues. CDR1 and CDR2 (germline): GTSNPN, SVGIG (reference sequence). For the CDR3, the DNA is TGTGCCTGGAGTGTAGTACGAAGGGGCTATGGCTACACCTTC. It is translated as CAWSVVRRGYGYTF.

The chain couples TRBV6-5 to TRBJ1-1, with D perhaps matching TRBD1 (5 bases). Germline V gives CDR1 MNHEY, CDR2 SVGAGI. The V gene lost 6 bases and the J gene lost 4 bases, with 15 bases spanning the gap. This CDR3 region has 14 residues. The CDR3 here is CASRASGGGTEAFF. In nucleotides, the CDR3 is TGTGCCAGCAGAGCCTCGGGGGGAGGCACTGAAGCTTTCTTT.

This clone has more than one count but fewer than ten. The V gene is TRBV5-1, the J gene TRBJ1-1; D might be TRBD1 (6 bases). Trimming pared 4 bases from V and 8 bases from J, leaving 21 bases between. The CDR3 length is 15 residues. Germline V gives CDR1 SGHRS, CDR2 YFSETQ. In DNA form, the CDR3 reads TGCGCCAGCAGCCGGGCCGGGACACCAAAAGGGGAAGCTTTCTTT. It codes for CASSRAGTPKGEAFF. Full variable domain (rest looked up from reference TRBV5-1 and TRBJ1-1): KAGVTQTPRYLIKTRGQQVTLSCSPISGHRSVSWYQQTPGQGLQFLFEYFSETQRNKGNFPGRFSGRQFSNSRSEMNVSTLELGDSALYLCASSRAGTPKGEAFFGQGTRLTVV.

The V call is TRBV2, the J call TRBJ1-6, with D tentatively TRBD1 (5 bases). CDR3 length: 14 residues. Germline V gene data show CDR1 as SNHLY and CDR2 as FYNNEI. V was cut by 3 bases and J by 10 bases, with 13 bases left in between. The chain's CDR3 is CASSETQGGSPLHF. CDR3 DNA sequence: TGTGCCAGCAGTGAGACCCAGGGAGGGTCACCCCTCCACTTT.

Here the CDR3 DNA reads TGTGCCTGGAGTGCAGGGGTAAACACCGGGGAGCTGTTTTTT. Translating it yields CAWSAGVNTGELFF. The V call is TRBV30, the J call TRBJ2-2; D might be TRBD1 (6 bases). CDR1 and CDR2 (germline): GTSNPN, SVGIG (reference sequence). V was clipped by 1 base and J by 2 bases, with 8 bases between them. This CDR3 has 14 residues.

V usage is TRBV18 and J usage is TRBJ2-3; 9 bases map to TRBD1. This CDR3 comprises 16 residues. The ends lost 3 bases at V and 3 bases at J; junction bases unmatched: 7. Germline CDR1 KGHSH, CDR2 LQKENI. CDR3 sequence: CASSPSGQGSTDTQYF. CDR3 DNA sequence: TGTGCCAGCTCACCGTCGGGACAGGGATCTACAGATACGCAGTATTTT.

CDR3 residues: CASSLVGAKNTEAFF. In DNA, the CDR3 is TGTGCCAGCAGCTTAGTTGGGGCTAAAAACACTGAAGCTTTCTTT. V gene TRBV11-1 combines with J gene TRBJ1-1, with D possibly matching TRBD1 (5 bases). Per the germline V gene, CDR1 is SGHAT and CDR2 is FQDESV (reference sequence). The CDR3 consists of 15 residues. Trimming took off 1 base at V and 2 bases at J, with 11 bases between the two ends.

This chain connects TRBV7-6 to TRBJ2-5; a possible D gene is TRBD2 (6 bases). The germline V gene has CDR1 SGHVS and CDR2 FNYEAQ. The CDR3 spans 17 residues. V was trimmed by 5 bases and J by 4 bases, leaving 23 bases between them. CDR3 sequence: CASSPGQGKTRGETQYF. The CDR3 nucleotides are TGTGCCAGCAGCCCCGGGCAGGGAAAGACTAGGGGAGAGACCCAGTACTTC. The full variable domain, in which reference TRBV7-6 and TRBJ2-5 provide the parts outside the CDR3, is GAGVSQSPRYKVTKRGQDVALRCDPISGHVSLYWYRQALGQGPEFLTYFNYEAQQDKSGLPNDRFSAERPEGSISTLTIQRTEQRDSAMYRCASSPGQGKTRGETQYFGPGTRLLVL.

J is TRBJ1-6 and V is TRBV5-1; a weak D match, TRBD1 (6 bases). This CDR3 comprises 16 residues. Looked up from germline, CDR1 is SGHRS and CDR2 is YFSETQ. V was pared by 4 bases and J by 0 bases, with 11 bases between. The CDR3 DNA sequence: TGCGCCAGCAGCATGGGGGGCCGCTCCTATAATTCACCCCTCCACTTT. Encoded protein: CASSMGGRSYNSPLHF.

The rearrangement joins TRBV14 to TRBJ1-2, with unresolved D. This CDR3 spans 14 amino acids. The germline V and J ends were trimmed by 1 base and 5 bases, with 11 bases remaining between them. Germline V CDR1 and CDR2: SGHDN, FVKESK. The CDR3 here is CASSQGGSIYGYTF. The CDR3 DNA sequence: TGTGCCAGCAGCCAAGGCGGGAGTATTTATGGCTACACCTTC.

The DNA for the CDR3 is TGTGCCAGTAGTATAACAGGCACAGATACGCAGTATTTT. Translating it yields CASSITGTDTQYF. The V gene is TRBV19, the J gene TRBJ2-3; no definite D call. Germline CDR1 and CDR2: LNHDA and SQIVND (reference sequence). The CDR3 has 13 residues. The ends were cut back, 2 bases at V and 1 base at J, with 4 bases in the middle.

This clone was seen a few times. This chain links TRBV5-1 with TRBJ2-7, with TRBD1 matching over 12 bases. J was trimmed by 7 bases and V by 0 bases; bases with no gene match: 8. The CDR3 has 16 residues. Germline lookup yields CDR1 SGHRS and CDR2 YFSETQ. The CDR3 region is CASSLDRDRGRGEQYF. In nucleotides, the CDR3 is TGCGCCAGCAGCTTGGACCGGGACAGGGGGCGCGGGGAGCAGTACTTC.

This clone was observed once. The chain couples TRBV28 to TRBJ2-1; unclear D gene. The CDR3 is 13 amino acids. The ends were cut back, 2 bases at V and 9 bases at J, with 11 bases in the middle. Germline assignment: CDR1 MDHEN and CDR2 SYDVKM. CDR3 nucleotide sequence: TGTGCCAGCAGTTTAGTGGGCCCCGTTGAGCAGTTCTTC. Amino acid sequence: CASSLVGPVEQFF.